Here is one T cell receptor beta chain with its context. The source of the sample is a study of T cell changes during pregnancy in multiple sclerosis. The germline V and J ends were trimmed by 3 bases and 3 bases, with 12 bases remaining between them. CDR1 MNHEY and CDR2 SMNVEV come from the germline V gene (reference sequence). The CDR3 length is 14 residues. TCRdb keeps only in-frame clones here, not all; method: immunoSEQ multiplex PCR. Found here are about 100,000 clones, over 85% of them singletons; the top ten hold 0.99%. This TCR came from a female donor with multiple sclerosis, enrolled in a pregnancy study. The J gene is TRBJ2-7, the V gene TRBV27; the D is unclear. Sequenced here: peripheral blood, sampled after pregnancy. The CDR3 nucleotides read TGTGCCAGCAGTTTTCTTCCAGAAATCTACGAGCAGTACTTC. It encodes CASSFLPEIYEQYF.